Below are 29 T cell receptor beta chains sequenced from a single sample in a study of tissue T cells after allogeneic stem cell transplantation (dated by TCRdb to 2022 to 2024). Reading the label with the study, this specimen's time point is: mouse harvest day 7 after allogeneic transplant. Each mouse graft, delivered by tail vein injection, combined 10^6 splenic CD5+ T cells with 10^7 T-cell-depleted bone marrow cells. The library was produced with the immunoSEQ multiplex PCR assay. This immuneACCESS table, as held by TCRdb, lists in-frame sequences with V and J called but not all clones. Of the missing ones, under half trace to an unresolved V gene in checked studies; the others have no known cause. The sample yields 8,000 to 8,500 clones; roughly 45% were counted once. 2% to 2.5% of the sample comes from the top ten. Sequenced material: skin. The receptors stem from a female BALB/c mouse given C57BL/6 T cells with graft-versus-host disease after an allogeneic hematopoietic cell transplant.

Concerning this clone itself: Gene names and germline match the mouse. The read stops 1 residue short of the end of the CDR3; the missing end is completed from the germline J gene. The chain uses TRBV23 and TRBJ2-3. The germline gives CDR1 KGHTA, CDR2 FQNQQP. This CDR3 region has 13 residues. The sequenced CDR3 bases are TGCTCCAGCAGGGGGGACAGTGCAGAAACGCTGTAT. Amino acids: CSSRGDSAETLY. The whole CDR3 reads CSSRGDSAETLYF.

This clone has only a few counts. The gene names given are mouse names. The read stops 1 residue short of the end of the CDR3; the missing end is completed from the germline J gene. The sample has other DNA sequences that encode this CDR3 too. The chain uses TRBV26 and TRBJ1-2; no clear D gene. The CDR3 runs to 13 residues. From germline, CDR1 is KGHPV and CDR2 FQNQEV (reference sequence). The germline V and J ends were trimmed by 3 bases and 0 bases, with 5 bases remaining between them. This chain's CDR3 is CASSLNANSDYTF. CDR3 bases read: TGTGCCAGCAGTCTCAATGCAAACTCCGACTACACC.

Note on this clone: Mouse gene names apply. The CDR3 extends 1 residue past the end of the read, so its final part is completed from the germline J gene. The chain links TRBV13-1 to TRBJ2-1; 9 bases agree with TRBD2. V lost 7 bases to trimming and J lost 3 bases; unmatched junction nucleotides: 5. Germline lookup yields CDR1 NSHNY and CDR2 SYGAGN. The CDR3 is made up of 14 amino acids. The CDR3 bases that were read are TGTGCCAGCCCCTGGGGGGGGCGCTATGCTGAGCAGTTC. Residues: CASPWGGRYAEQF. The entire CDR3 protein reads CASPWGGRYAEQFF.

This clone came up a few times. Any gene name here is a mouse gene name. The DNA ends 1 residue before the CDR3 does, and the rest of the CDR3 is filled in from the germline J gene. The chain has TRBV26 and TRBJ1-1; D gene ambiguous. Looked up from germline, CDR1 is KGHPV and CDR2 is FQNQEV (reference sequence). The CDR3 sequence is 13 residues long. The ends were cut back, 4 bases at V and 0 bases at J, with 6 bases in the middle. This chain's CDR3 is CASSRQPNTEVFF. The covered CDR3 bases are TGTGCCAGCAGTCGTCAGCCAAACACAGAAGTCTTC.

This clone was seen a few times. Genes here carry mouse names. The read ends 1 residue before the CDR3 terminus; that terminus is restored from the germline J gene. The rearrangement uses TRBV26 and TRBJ1-4; D perhaps matches TRBD1 (5 bases). Trimming stripped 4 bases from V and 7 bases from J, with 13 bases between. Germline V CDR1 and CDR2: KGHPV, FQNQEV (reference sequence). The CDR3 is 14 amino acids. The CDR3 loop reads CASSRAGLGERLFF. CDR3 DNA (partial): TGTGCCAGCAGTCGGGCAGGGTTAGGCGAAAGATTATTT.

Points on this clone: Germline and genes: mouse. The read gets to within 1 residue of the CDR3 end, and the germline J gene fills in the rest. V and J are TRBV23 and TRBJ2-5; the DNA was not used to check the table's D call, TRBD1. Germline loops: CDR1 KGHTA, CDR2 FQNQQP. CDR3 length: 14 amino acids. The CDR3 region is CSSSQRTGKDTQYF. The covered CDR3 bases are TGCTCCAGCAGTCAACGGACAGGGAAAGACACCCAGTAC.

As concerns this clone: Mouse germline and gene names are used. The read ends 1 residue shy of where the CDR3 ends; the end is completed using the germline J gene. This sequence joins TRBV13-3 and TRBJ2-5; D not certain. V lost 3 bases to trimming and J lost 6 bases, with 11 bases between them. Germline assignment: CDR1 NNHDY and CDR2 SYVADS. This CDR3 has 13 amino acids. Incomplete CDR3 DNA: TGTGCCAGCAGTGGGACCCGGAGGGACACCCAGTAC. This codes for CASSGTRRDTQY. The CDR3 reads in full as CASSGTRRDTQYF.

On this clone itself: At one end, the junction sequence differs from germline, possibly due to a read error. These gene names are mouse names. The covered CDR3 bases are TGTGCCAGCAATGATGTCTGGGGGGCAAACACCTTGTAC. It translates to CASNDVWGANTLY. The whole CDR3 region reads CASNDVWGANTLYF. The chain recombines TRBV13-1 with TRBJ2-4; TRBD2 agrees at 8 bases. The DNA ends 1 residue before the CDR3 does, and the rest of the CDR3 is filled in from the germline J gene. The CDR3 is made up of 14 amino acids. The germline V gene has CDR1 NSHNY and CDR2 SYGAGN.

Comments on this clone: Mouse gene names apply. CDR3 in amino acids: CASSQLGGAGAETLYF. CDR3 DNA, as far as it was read: TGTGCTAGCAGTCAACTGGGGGGCGCCGGTGCAGAAACGCTGTAT. J is TRBJ2-3 and V is TRBV21; 8 nucleotides match TRBD2. The CDR3 end is not reached by the read, which stops 1 residue before it; the germline J gene fills it in. TRBV21 is an ORF, with its function uncertain. Trimming removed 2 bases from V and 1 base from J; junction bases left unmatched: 5. The CDR3 is made up of 16 amino acids.

In regard to this clone: Genes and germline come from the mouse. Coverage ceases 1 residue before the CDR3 finishes, and the germline J gene fills in the end. The V gene is TRBV19, the J gene TRBJ2-5; 14 bases map to TRBD2. With V trimmed by 3 bases and J by 2 bases, 2 bases remained unmatched. This CDR3 is 16 amino acids long. CDR1 is FNHDT and CDR2 is SITEND in the germline V gene (reference sequence). The CDR3 sequence: CASSRDWGGAQDTQYF. CDR3 bases read: TGTGCCAGCAGTAGGGACTGGGGGGGCGCCCAAGACACCCAGTAC.

About this clone itself: All gene names here are mouse names. The read ends 1 residue before the CDR3 terminus; that terminus is restored from the germline J gene. The genes are TRBV26 and TRBJ1-5, with D perhaps TRBD1 (5 bases). Trimming left V 5 bases short and J 0 bases short, with 8 bases between. The CDR3 has 14 amino acids. The V gene's germline CDR1 is KGHPV and CDR2 FQNQEV (reference sequence). The CDR3 spells CASSGQINNQAPLF. The part of the CDR3 DNA that was read is TGTGCCAGCAGTGGACAAATTAACAACCAGGCTCCGCTT.

Regarding this clone: The gene symbols are mouse symbols. The read ends 1 residue shy of where the CDR3 ends; the end is completed using the germline J gene. V and J are TRBV3 and TRBJ2-4; 11 bases fit TRBD2. Germline CDR1 SNHLY, CDR2 FYNGKV (reference sequence). CDR3 length: 14 residues. Trimming cost V 3 bases and J 9 bases; bases outside gene matches: 5. The CDR3 DNA, read in part, is TGTGCCAGCAGCTTTACTGGGGGGGCGCAGACCTTGTAC. The encoded protein is CASSFTGGAQTLY. The complete CDR3 protein is CASSFTGGAQTLYF.

Points on this clone: Genes and germline are mouse. The CDR3 sequence is CASSLRGAEQFF. The CDR3 bases that were read are TGTGCCAGCAGCCTCCGAGGGGCTGAGCAGTTC. This chain uses TRBV3 with TRBJ2-1; D not certain. The DNA ends 1 residue before the CDR3 does, and the rest of the CDR3 is filled in from the germline J gene. The length of the CDR3 is 12 residues. V dropped 5 bases and J dropped 7 bases, with 9 bases sitting between them. CDR1 is SNHLY and CDR2 is FYNGKV in the germline V gene (reference sequence). Full variable domain (missing parts from reference TRBV3 and TRBJ2-1): GPKVLQIPSHQIIDMGQMVTLNCDPVSNHLYFYWYKQILGQQMEFLVNFYNGKVMEKSKLFKDQFSVERPDGSYFTLKIQPTALEDSAVYFCASSLRGAEQFFGPGTRLTVL.

A few counts support this clone. The genes and germline here are from mouse. The read falls 1 residue short of the CDR3 end, and the missing part is taken from the germline J gene. This chain joins TRBV19 and TRBJ2-7; TRBD1 matches 7 bases. Germline CDR1 FNHDT, CDR2 SITEND (reference sequence). The junction had 3 bases not matched to a gene; V was cut back by 0 bases and J by 3 bases. This CDR3 is 14 amino acids long. CDR3 sequence: CASSIVPGGYEQYF. CDR3 DNA (partial): TGTGCCAGCAGTATAGTCCCAGGGGGCTATGAACAGTAC.

On this clone: The genes and germline here are from mouse. The read finishes 1 residue shy of the CDR3 end, and the germline J gene is used to complete it. The rearrangement uses TRBV13-2 and TRBJ2-1, with D possibly matching TRBD2 (7 bases). Germline V gene data show CDR1 as NNHNN and CDR2 as SYGAGS (reference sequence). V was trimmed by 1 base and J by 1 base, leaving 9 bases between them. CDR3 size: 15 residues. The part of the CDR3 DNA that was read is TGTGCCAGCGGTGATAGGGGGGGGAACTATGCTGAGCAGTTC. Residues: CASGDRGGNYAEQF. The entire CDR3 reads CASGDRGGNYAEQFF.

By proportion, this clone is medium-sized. Germline and genes here are mouse. The observed sequence ends 1 residue before the CDR3 terminus, with the missing tail filled in from the germline J gene. V is TRBV20 and J is TRBJ2-7; TRBD2 agrees at 7 bases. Germline trimming cut 0 bases from V and 0 bases from J; bases unmatched to any gene: 2. Germline V gene lookup returns CDR1 GFQATS and CDR2 STVNSAI. The CDR3 loop spans 14 amino acids. The sequenced part of the CDR3 DNA is TGTGGTGCTAGGGACTGGGGGAGCTCCTATGAACAGTAC. Its protein product is CGARDWGSSYEQY. The CDR3 reads in full as CGARDWGSSYEQYF. Based on the CDR3 plus reference TRBV20 and TRBJ2-7, the full variable domain is GALVYQYPRRTICKSGTSMRMECQAVGFQATSVAWYRQSPQKTFELIALSTVNSAIKYEQNFTQEKFPISHPNLSFSSMTVLNAYLEDRGLYLCGARDWGSSYEQYFGPGTRLTVL.

Note on this clone: These gene names are mouse names. The read gets to within 1 residue of the CDR3 end, and the germline J gene fills in the rest. The genes are TRBV2 and TRBJ2-5; 12 bases agree with TRBD2. The trim removed 0 bases at V and 3 bases at J, leaving 7 bases unmatched. CDR3 size: 18 residues. Germline CDR1 and CDR2: LGHNA and YSYQKL. The CDR3 region is CASSQEGTGGRWQDTQYF. CDR3 bases read: TGTGCCAGCAGCCAAGAGGGGACTGGGGGGCGCTGGCAAGACACCCAGTAC.

With respect to this clone: Gene names and germline refer to mouse. This chain's CDR3 is CTCSAQGASYAEQFF. The CDR3 DNA, read in part, is TGCACCTGCAGTGCACAGGGGGCTAGCTATGCTGAGCAGTTC. The V call is TRBV1, the J call TRBJ2-1; 8 bases are a match to TRBD1. Read data end 1 residue before the CDR3 end; the end is taken from the germline J gene. This CDR3 comprises 15 residues. V was pared by 2 bases and J by 3 bases, with 3 bases of the junction left unmatched. Germline values: CDR1 NSQYPW, CDR2 LRSPGD (reference sequence).

This clone was detected only a few times. The genes and germline here are from mouse. Incomplete CDR3 DNA: TGTGCCAGCAGTGACTCTGGTGCAGAAACGCTGTAT. Encoded protein: CASSDSGAETLY. The CDR3 in full is CASSDSGAETLYF. This rearrangement joins TRBV13-1 to TRBJ2-3; D not resolved. The read terminates 1 residue ahead of where the CDR3 ends, so the germline J gene completes it. CDR3 size: 13 residues. The germline V gene has CDR1 NSHNY and CDR2 SYGAGN. V shed 2 bases and J shed 1 base, with 5 bases lying between them.

A word on this clone: Gene names and germline refer to mouse. The observed sequence ends 1 residue before the CDR3 terminus, with the missing tail filled in from the germline J gene. J is TRBJ2-3 and V is TRBV20; no clear D. Per the germline V gene, CDR1 is GFQATS and CDR2 is STVNSAI. The germline V and J ends were trimmed by 1 base and 0 bases, with 5 bases remaining between them. This CDR3 has 13 amino acids. CDR3 residues: CGARGQSAETLYF. Partial CDR3 DNA: TGTGGTGCTAGGGGACAAAGTGCAGAAACGCTGTAT.

This clone is judged medium-sized. Gene labels here are mouse ones. The CDR3 is cut off 1 residue early in the read; its end comes from the germline J gene. The chain links TRBV5 to TRBJ2-7; 8 nucleotides match TRBD2. Trimming removed 0 bases from V and 0 bases from J; junction bases left unmatched: 7. Germline V gene sequence: CDR1 LGHNA, CDR2 YNLKQL (reference sequence). The CDR3 is made up of 17 amino acids. The CDR3 bases that were read are TGTGCCAGCAGCCAAGAGGAAGGGGGGGCTTTCTCCTATGAACAGTAC. It translates to CASSQEEGGAFSYEQY. The full CDR3 is CASSQEEGGAFSYEQYF.

Concerning this clone: The germline and genes are mouse ones. Read data end 1 residue before the CDR3 end; the end is taken from the germline J gene. The gene calls are TRBV26 and TRBJ2-4; D possibly corresponds to TRBD2 (7 bases). Germline V lookup: CDR1 KGHPV, CDR2 FQNQEV (reference sequence). The CDR3 is 14 residues long. V shed 2 bases and J shed 1 base, with 7 bases lying between them. The part of the CDR3 DNA that was read is TGTGCCAGCAGTCTGGGGGGGCGTCAAAACACCTTGTAC. It is translated as CASSLGGRQNTLY. The whole CDR3 sequence reads CASSLGGRQNTLYF.

In regard to this clone: Gene names are mouse gene names. The missing CDR3 end, 1 residue past where the read stops, is filled in from the germline J gene. The chain links TRBV26 to TRBJ2-7; 9 bases line up with TRBD2. J gave up 4 bases and V 5 bases, and 6 bases lay outside the gene matches. From germline, CDR1 is KGHPV and CDR2 FQNQEV (reference sequence). This CDR3 is built from 14 residues. The sequenced part of the CDR3 DNA is TGTGCCAGCAGTATCGGGACTGGGAGTTATGAACAGTAC. As protein: CASSIGTGSYEQY. The whole CDR3 region reads CASSIGTGSYEQYF. The full variable domain, rest sourced from reference TRBV26 and TRBJ2-7, is NSKVIQTPRYLVKGQGQKAKMRCIPEKGHPVVFWYQQNKNNEFKFLINFQNQEVLQQIDMTEKRFSAECPSNSPCSLEIQSSEAGDSALYLCASSIGTGSYEQYFGPGTRLTVL.

In regard to this clone: Here the gene names and germline are mouse. The observed sequence ends 1 residue before the CDR3 terminus, with the missing tail filled in from the germline J gene. This sequence joins TRBV4 and TRBJ1-1, with a weak D call TRBD1 (5 bases). V was shortened by 6 bases and J by 5 bases, with 7 bases between the two germline ends. Germline CDR1 LGHDT, CDR2 YNNKQL (reference sequence). The CDR3 loop spans 11 amino acids. The CDR3 is CASRDRTEVFF. The sequenced part of the CDR3 DNA is TGTGCCAGCAGAGACAGAACAGAAGTCTTC. Full variable domain (outside the CDR3, taken from reference TRBV4 and TRBJ1-1): ETAVFQTPNYHVTQVGNEVSFNCKQTLGHDTMYWYKQDSKKLLKIMFSYNNKQLIVNETVPRRFSPQSSDKAHLNLRIKSVEPEDSAVYLCASRDRTEVFFGKGTRLTVV.

This clone was counted only a few times. Genes and germline are mouse. The read ends 1 residue early relative to the CDR3; the germline J gene fills the gap. The gene calls are TRBV26 and TRBJ1-3, with 7 bases matching TRBD1. V was clipped by 5 bases and J by 0 bases; unmatched bases: 4. The germline V gene encodes CDR1 KGHPV and CDR2 FQNQEV (reference sequence). The CDR3 totals 15 residues. CDR3 bases read: TGTGCCAGCAGTTTGACAGGGACTTCTGGAAATACGCTCTAT. Its protein is CASSLTGTSGNTLY. The entire CDR3 sequence reads CASSLTGTSGNTLYF.

With regard to this clone: Here the gene names and germline are mouse. Read data end 1 residue before the CDR3 end; the end is taken from the germline J gene. The chain joins TRBV19 to TRBJ2-2, with 9 bases matching TRBD2. The germline gives CDR1 FNHDT, CDR2 SITEND (reference sequence). This CDR3 is 13 amino acids long. Unmatched junction bases numbered 0, after V lost 8 bases and J lost 1 base. Partial CDR3 DNA: TGTGCCAGGACTGGGGGAAACACCGGGCAGCTCTAC. Protein product: CARTGGNTGQLY. The whole CDR3 protein is CARTGGNTGQLYF.

A note on this clone: Genes and germline are mouse. The DNA read from the CDR3 is TGTGCCAGCAGGTACCGGGACAGGGATGCTGAGCAGTTC. This gives the protein CASRYRDRDAEQF. Given in full, the CDR3 is CASRYRDRDAEQFF. This chain joins TRBV15 and TRBJ2-1; 9 nucleotides align to TRBD1. The read stops 1 residue short of the end of the CDR3; the missing end is completed from the germline J gene. After removal of 6 bases from V and 5 bases from J, the junction contained 5 bases not matched to a gene. Looked up from germline, CDR1 is SGHND and CDR2 is FRSKSL. CDR3 length: 14 amino acids.

For this clone: Mouse gene names apply. The read falls 1 residue short of the CDR3 end, and the missing part is taken from the germline J gene. V is TRBV24 and J is TRBJ1-3, with 12 bases fitting TRBD1. The V gene end was trimmed by 2 bases and the J gene end by 2 bases; junction bases not matched to a gene: 1. Germline V gene lookup returns CDR1 KGHTA and CDR2 FRNEEI. The CDR3 loop spans 16 amino acids. The DNA read from the CDR3 is TGTGCCAGCAGTCTGGGGGACAGGGGGCCTGGAAATACGCTCTAT. Its translation is CASSLGDRGPGNTLY. In full, the CDR3 is CASSLGDRGPGNTLYF.

Worth noting for this clone: Mouse germline and gene names are used. Sequencing ends 1 residue short of the CDR3 end; the germline J gene provides the rest. The chain uses TRBV26 and TRBJ2-2; 10 bases line up with TRBD1. Trimming took 4 bases from V and 6 from J; bases not matched to a gene: 5. CDR3 length: 15 amino acids. Germline loops: CDR1 KGHPV, CDR2 FQNQEV (reference sequence). CDR3 amino acids: CASSPGQGRPGQLYF. CDR3 bases read: TGTGCCAGCAGTCCGGGACAGGGGCGACCCGGGCAGCTCTAC.